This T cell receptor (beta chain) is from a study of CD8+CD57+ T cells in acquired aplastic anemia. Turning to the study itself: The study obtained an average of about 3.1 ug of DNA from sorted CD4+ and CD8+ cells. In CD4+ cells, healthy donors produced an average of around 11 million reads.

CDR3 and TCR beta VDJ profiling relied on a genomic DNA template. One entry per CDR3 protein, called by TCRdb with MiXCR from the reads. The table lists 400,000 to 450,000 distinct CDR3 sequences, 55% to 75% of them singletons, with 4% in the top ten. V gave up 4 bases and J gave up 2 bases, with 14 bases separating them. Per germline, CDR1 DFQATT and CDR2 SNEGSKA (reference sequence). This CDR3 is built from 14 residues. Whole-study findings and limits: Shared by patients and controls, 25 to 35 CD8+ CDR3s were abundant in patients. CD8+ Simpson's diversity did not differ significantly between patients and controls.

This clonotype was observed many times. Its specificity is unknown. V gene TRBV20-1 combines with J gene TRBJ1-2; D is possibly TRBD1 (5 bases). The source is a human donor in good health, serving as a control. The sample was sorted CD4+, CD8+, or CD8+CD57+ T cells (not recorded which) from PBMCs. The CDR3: CSAKSMGENYGYTF. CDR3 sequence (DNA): TGCAGTGCTAAATCCATGGGGGAAAACTATGGCTACACCTTC.